Listed below are T cell receptor beta chains from one sample, sequenced in a study of blood T cell repertoires in COVID-19. The protocol was immunoSEQ multiplex PCR, while the TCRdb copy is restricted to in-frame clones and leaves out a portion. This sample has around 480,000 clones, with about 91% found just once. Specimen: peripheral blood. These receptors all come from a woman between 50 and 59 years old with COVID-19, enrolled during active disease. CDR3s include the opening cysteine and the closing phenylalanine or tryptophan. Each record gives: J gene, clone size, V gene, D gene, CDR3 length, CDR3 DNA, CDR3 protein. A D gene is named only where the DNA matches it firmly. The size of a clone is reported for some rows only, either as once, few or many, or as a class for expanded clones.

J gene: TRBJ2-1; clone size: NA; V gene: TRBV5-6; D gene: NA; CDR3 length: 14; CDR3 DNA: TGTGCCAGCAGCTTGGAGACGGGATGGGGAGAGCAGTTCTTC; CDR3 protein: CASSLETGWGEQFF
J gene: TRBJ1-2; clone size: NA; V gene: TRBV28; D gene: NA; CDR3 length: 14; CDR3 DNA: TGTGCCAGCTTAGACACAAAAGCCCTTTATGGCTACACCTTC; CDR3 protein: CASLDTKALYGYTF
J gene: TRBJ1-2; clone size: NA; V gene: TRBV7-2; D gene: TRBD1; CDR3 length: 13; CDR3 DNA: TGTGCCAGCAGCCCAGGGGGCGCCGGTGGCTACACCTTC; CDR3 protein: CASSPGGAGGYTF
J gene: TRBJ1-2; clone size: few; V gene: TRBV5-5; D gene: NA; CDR3 length: 14; CDR3 DNA: TGTGCCAGCAGCTTGTTAAGCAGGGCGAATGGCTACACCTTC; CDR3 protein: CASSLLSRANGYTF
J gene: TRBJ2-4; clone size: once; V gene: TRBV28; D gene: NA; CDR3 length: 13; CDR3 DNA: TGTGCCACCCTTCTACCCACGGTAAACATTCAGTACTTC; CDR3 protein: CATLLPTVNIQYF
J gene: TRBJ1-4; clone size: once; V gene: TRBV29-1; D gene: TRBD1; CDR3 length: 14; CDR3 DNA: TGCAGCGTTACCCTTGGACAGGGGGCTGAAAAACTGTTTTTT; CDR3 protein: CSVTLGQGAEKLFF
J gene: TRBJ1-5; clone size: NA; V gene: TRBV12-3/TRBV12-4; D gene: TRBD1; CDR3 length: 13; CDR3 DNA: TGTGCCAGCAGTTCGAGACAGGGGCAGCCCCAGCATTTT; CDR3 protein: CASSSRQGQPQHF
J gene: TRBJ2-3; clone size: once; V gene: TRBV12-5; D gene: TRBD1; CDR3 length: 14; CDR3 DNA: TGTGCTAGTGGTTTGCAGGGGGCCAAAGATACGCAGTATTTT; CDR3 protein: CASGLQGAKDTQYF
J gene: TRBJ2-7; clone size: NA; V gene: TRBV25-1; D gene: NA; CDR3 length: 11; CDR3 DNA: TGTGCCAGCAGTTCGGGGTACGAGCAGTACTTC; CDR3 protein: CASSSGYEQYF
J gene: TRBJ2-1; clone size: NA; V gene: TRBV24-1; D gene: NA; CDR3 length: 16; CDR3 DNA: TGTGCCACCAGCTCACACCGGGACGGAGGGAACAATGAGCAGTTCTTC; CDR3 protein: CATSSHRDGGNNEQFF
J gene: TRBJ1-4; clone size: NA; V gene: TRBV18; D gene: NA; CDR3 length: 14; CDR3 DNA: TGTGCCAGCTCAGAAACAGGTGCCCTCGGGAAACTGTTTTTT; CDR3 protein: CASSETGALGKLFF
J gene: TRBJ2-5; clone size: NA; V gene: TRBV27; D gene: TRBD2; CDR3 length: 15; CDR3 DNA: TGTGCCAGCAGGGGCGGGACTACCGGGGGGGAGACCCAGTACTTC; CDR3 protein: CASRGGTTGGETQYF
J gene: TRBJ2-3; clone size: NA; V gene: TRBV10-2; D gene: TRBD2; CDR3 length: 17; CDR3 DNA: TGCGCCAGCAGTGGGACTCACTCGGGGGGGTTGGGAGGTACGCAGTATTTT; CDR3 protein: CASSGTHSGGLGGTQYF
J gene: TRBJ1-2; clone size: once; V gene: TRBV30; D gene: NA; CDR3 length: 13; CDR3 DNA: TGTGCCTGGAAGGAGGGGAAGTCGTATGGCTACACCTTC; CDR3 protein: CAWKEGKSYGYTF
J gene: TRBJ2-3; clone size: NA; V gene: TRBV5-1; D gene: TRBD2; CDR3 length: 18; CDR3 DNA: TGCGCCAGCAGCTTGGTTCTAGCGGGGGGCCTTGGGGTGGATACGCAGTATTTT; CDR3 protein: CASSLVLAGGLGVDTQYF
J gene: TRBJ2-5; clone size: NA; V gene: TRBV11-2; D gene: NA; CDR3 length: 13; CDR3 DNA: TGTGCCAGCACCCGAGGGGGAATGGAGACCCAGTACTTC; CDR3 protein: CASTRGGMETQYF
J gene: TRBJ2-7; clone size: NA; V gene: TRBV7-2; D gene: NA; CDR3 length: 12; CDR3 DNA: TGTGCCAGCAGCGCGGGGACTTACGAGCAGTACTTC; CDR3 protein: CASSAGTYEQYF
J gene: TRBJ1-2; clone size: NA; V gene: TRBV9; D gene: NA; CDR3 length: 16; CDR3 DNA: TGTGCCAGCAGCGTGTCTTACAGGGTCGGAATGGATGGCTACACCTTC; CDR3 protein: CASSVSYRVGMDGYTF
J gene: TRBJ1-6; clone size: NA; V gene: TRBV6-5; D gene: TRBD1; CDR3 length: 15; CDR3 DNA: TGTGCCAGCCGCGACGGACAGGGGGCGCGGTCACCCCTCCACTTT; CDR3 protein: CASRDGQGARSPLHF
J gene: TRBJ2-7; clone size: NA; V gene: TRBV19; D gene: TRBD1; CDR3 length: 14; CDR3 DNA: TGTGCCACCCGCGCGGGACAGGGGGCCTACGAGCAGTACTTC; CDR3 protein: CATRAGQGAYEQYF
J gene: TRBJ1-2; clone size: NA; V gene: TRBV5-1; D gene: TRBD1; CDR3 length: 15; CDR3 DNA: TGCGCCAGCAGCATACAGGACAGGGATCGGTATGGCTACACCTTC; CDR3 protein: CASSIQDRDRYGYTF
J gene: TRBJ1-2; clone size: NA; V gene: TRBV7-9; D gene: TRBD1; CDR3 length: 16; CDR3 DNA: TGTGCCAGCAGTTCTGCTCGGGACAGCCTAATATATGGCTACACCTTC; CDR3 protein: CASSSARDSLIYGYTF
J gene: TRBJ1-5; clone size: NA; V gene: TRBV9; D gene: NA; CDR3 length: 16; CDR3 DNA: TGTGCCAGCAGCGTAGGGGCAGGAGGATCAGATCAGCCCCAGCATTTT; CDR3 protein: CASSVGAGGSDQPQHF
J gene: TRBJ2-7; clone size: NA; V gene: TRBV27; D gene: NA; CDR3 length: 13; CDR3 DNA: TGTGCCAGCATTTCCCGGAGTTCCCACGAGCAGTACTTC; CDR3 protein: CASISRSSHEQYF
J gene: TRBJ1-2; clone size: NA; V gene: TRBV7-2; D gene: NA; CDR3 length: 14; CDR3 DNA: TGTGCCAGCAGCTTAGGGGGGGTTGGGTATGGCTACACCTTC; CDR3 protein: CASSLGGVGYGYTF
J gene: TRBJ1-3; clone size: NA; V gene: TRBV2; D gene: NA; CDR3 length: 15; CDR3 DNA: TGTGCCAGCACTGCGGGGGGCGGATCTGGAAACACCATATATTTT; CDR3 protein: CASTAGGGSGNTIYF
J gene: TRBJ2-3; clone size: NA; V gene: TRBV14; D gene: NA; CDR3 length: 16; CDR3 DNA: TGTGCCAGCAGCCAAGAAATTAACAGGGACGAGGATACGCAGTATTTT; CDR3 protein: CASSQEINRDEDTQYF
J gene: TRBJ2-2; clone size: once; V gene: TRBV6-6; D gene: NA; CDR3 length: 15; CDR3 DNA: TGTGCCAGCAGTTACCAACAGGGCATGACCGGGGAGCTGTTTTTT; CDR3 protein: CASSYQQGMTGELFF
J gene: TRBJ2-4; clone size: NA; V gene: TRBV27; D gene: NA; CDR3 length: 16; CDR3 DNA: TGTGCCAGCAGTTTAGGACTCCGGTTCACGAAAAACATTCAGTACTTC; CDR3 protein: CASSLGLRFTKNIQYF